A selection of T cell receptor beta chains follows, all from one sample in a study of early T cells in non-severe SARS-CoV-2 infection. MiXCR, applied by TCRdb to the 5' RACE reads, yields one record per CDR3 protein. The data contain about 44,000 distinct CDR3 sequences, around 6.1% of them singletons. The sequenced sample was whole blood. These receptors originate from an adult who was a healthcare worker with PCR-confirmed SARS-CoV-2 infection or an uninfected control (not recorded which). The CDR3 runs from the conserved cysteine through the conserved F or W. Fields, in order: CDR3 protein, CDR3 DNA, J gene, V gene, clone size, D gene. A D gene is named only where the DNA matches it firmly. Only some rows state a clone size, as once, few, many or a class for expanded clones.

CASSLVTPNTGELFF	TGTGCCAGCAGTTTAGTGACACCCAACACCGGGGAGCTGTTTTTT	TRBJ2-2	TRBV27	many	NA
CASSYSVGTEAFF	TGTGCCAGCAGTTACTCCGTCGGAACTGAAGCTTTCTTT	TRBJ1-1	TRBV6-5	many	NA
CATTNGLPTRGQYF	TGTGCCACTACGAATGGACTTCCTACGCGTGGACAGTACTTC	TRBJ2-5	TRBV6-5	few	NA
CASSQSWEPEAFF	TGTGCCAGCAGCCAAAGCTGGGAACCTGAAGCTTTCTTT	TRBJ1-1	TRBV3-1	NA	NA
CSARDSSQGRAFF	TGCAGTGCTAGAGATTCTTCGCAGGGGAGGGCTTTCTTT	TRBJ1-1	TRBV20-1	NA	NA
CSARDGGGWYGYTF	TGCAGTGCTAGAGATGGCGGGGGCTGGTATGGCTACACCTTC	TRBJ1-2	TRBV20-1	few	NA
CASSDYTPGQGDEQFF	TGTGCCAGCAGCGACTACACACCGGGACAGGGAGATGAGCAGTTCTTC	TRBJ2-1	TRBV11-2	many	TRBD1
CASSDPPAGAGDTQYF	TGTGCCAGCAGCGACCCCCCCGCGGGGGCGGGAGATACGCAGTATTTT	TRBJ2-3	TRBV28	NA	NA
CSARGRDNSPLHF	TGCAGTGCTAGAGGGAGAGATAATTCACCCCTCCACTTT	TRBJ1-6	TRBV20-1	many	NA
CASSPTGAQPHEQYF	TGTGCCAGCTCACCGACGGGGGCCCAGCCCCACGAGCAGTACTTC	TRBJ2-7	TRBV18	NA	NA
CASSLGASYNEQFF	TGCGCCAGCAGCTTGGGCGCCAGCTACAATGAGCAGTTCTTC	TRBJ2-1	TRBV5-1	few	NA
CASSLGPVNSPLHF	TGTGCCAGCAGTTTGGGACCGGTTAATTCACCCCTCCACTTT	TRBJ1-6	TRBV12-3/TRBV12-4	many	NA
CASSLEKPPADTQYF	TGTGCCAGCAGCTTAGAGAAGCCTCCAGCAGATACGCAGTATTTT	TRBJ2-3	TRBV11-2	many	NA
CASGTSGDNSNEQYF	TGTGCCAGCGGGACTAGCGGGGATAACTCCAACGAGCAGTACTTC	TRBJ2-7	TRBV11-2	many	TRBD2
CASSFQGEETQYF	TGCGCCAGCAGCTTCCAGGGGGAAGAGACCCAGTACTTC	TRBJ2-5	TRBV5-1	NA	TRBD1
CASSQAVTQPSGEQYF	TGCGCCAGCAGCCAAGCTGTGACCCAACCTAGTGGGGAGCAGTACTTC	TRBJ2-7	TRBV4-3	many	NA
CASSVAGTSPEQYF	TGCGCCAGCAGCGTAGCCGGGACCTCTCCCGAGCAGTACTTC	TRBJ2-7	TRBV5-1	many	NA
CASTGAVNTGELFF	TGTGCCTCCACCGGGGCCGTAAACACCGGGGAGCTGTTTTTT	TRBJ2-2	TRBV6-1	many	NA
CSVGTLGNTEAFF	TGCAGCGTTGGAACGTTGGGAAACACTGAAGCTTTCTTT	TRBJ1-1	TRBV29-1	many	NA
CASSATGYQETQYF	TGTGCCAGCAGCGCCACGGGGTACCAAGAGACCCAGTACTTC	TRBJ2-5	TRBV2	many	NA
CASSYRDSNQRSRELFF	TGCGCCAGCAGCTACCGGGACAGTAATCAGAGGAGTAGGGAGCTGTTTTTT	TRBJ2-2	TRBV5-1	many	TRBD1
CASRTGELSGNTIYF	TGTGCCAGCAGGACAGGGGAGCTATCTGGAAACACCATATATTTT	TRBJ1-3	TRBV28	many	TRBD1
CASSSSREMNTGELFF	TGTGCCAGCAGTTCCTCGAGGGAGATGAACACCGGGGAGCTGTTTTTT	TRBJ2-2	TRBV6-2/TRBV6-3	many	NA
CASSAGRGNEKLFF	TGTGCCAGCAGCGCGGGACGGGGTAATGAAAAACTGTTTTTT	TRBJ1-4	TRBV11-2	many	NA
CASGRDNEQFF	TGTGCCAGCGGCCGAGACAATGAGCAGTTCTTC	TRBJ2-1	TRBV27	many	NA
CASSGQGPGETQYF	TGTGCCAGCAGCGGACAGGGGCCAGGAGAGACCCAGTACTTC	TRBJ2-5	TRBV6-2/TRBV6-3	few	TRBD1
CASRRVENEQFF	TGTGCCAGCAGGAGGGTTGAGAATGAGCAGTTCTTC	TRBJ2-1	TRBV12-3/TRBV12-4	many	NA